This TCR beta chain is from a study of blood T cell repertoires in COVID-19. Across the whole study: PBMCs, B-cell-depleted T cells, or T cells provided the cDNA or gDNA that made up the material.

The CDR3 runs 16 residues. The trim removed 4 bases at V and 9 bases at J, leaving 14 bases unmatched. CDR1 LGHDT and CDR2 YNNKEL come from the germline V gene (reference sequence). Only in-frame clones appear in the TCRdb table, and some are missing; sequencing was by immunoSEQ multiplex PCR. This table has hundreds of thousands of clones, about nine tenths appearing once. The V gene is TRBV3-1 (or the pseudogene TRBV3-2), the J gene TRBJ2-1; 8 bases are shared with TRBD2. The sequenced sample was peripheral blood. This TCR was sampled from a man in his 60s who had recovered from COVID-19. CDR3 residues: CASSPLGVAGWGEQFF. CDR3 nucleotides: TGTGCCAGCAGCCCCCTTGGAGTAGCGGGGTGGGGTGAGCAGTTCTTC.